Listed below are T cell receptor beta chains from one sample, sequenced in a study of T-cell memory formation after mild COVID-19. A single record per CDR3 protein comes from TCRdb applying MiXCR to the 5' RACE reads. The sample lists 55,000 to 75,000 distinct CDR3 sequences, about a quarter occurring once. Sequencing input: PBMCs or a T cell subset sorted from them (not recorded which). These receptor sequences come from a man younger than 30 who had mild COVID-19 (a few samples of this study predate the infection). Cell type and time point are not known. CDR3s include the opening cysteine and the closing phenylalanine or tryptophan. The D gene is left open where the match is weak. Clone size is given for some rows only: seen once, a few or many times, or a class if the clone is expanded.

TRBD1	TRBV11-3	TRBJ2-1	.	CASSSPTGDNEQFF	TGTGCCAGCAGCTCGCCGACAGGGGACAATGAGCAGTTCTTC
.	TRBV6-2/TRBV6-3	TRBJ1-5	large	CASSAGAGNQPQHF	TGTGCCAGCAGTGCAGGGGCAGGCAATCAGCCCCAGCATTTT
.	TRBV4-1	TRBJ2-7	few	CASSQGSLGSVYEQYF	TGCGCCAGCAGCCAAGGCTCCTTGGGGTCCGTCTACGAGCAGTACTTC
.	TRBV12-3/TRBV12-4	TRBJ1-2	.	CASSRDISNYGYTF	TGTGCCAGCAGTAGGGATATTAGTAACTATGGCTACACCTTC
.	TRBV6-2/TRBV6-3	TRBJ1-5	.	CASSYGLNQPQHF	TGTGCCAGCAGTTACGGACTAAATCAGCCCCAGCATTTT
.	TRBV20-1	TRBJ1-1	.	CSARVRAGLNTEAFF	TGCAGTGCTAGAGTTCGCGCAGGGTTGAACACTGAAGCTTTCTTT
.	TRBV11-1	TRBJ2-2	.	CASSSITGMGELFF	TGTGCCAGCAGCTCCATAACAGGGATGGGGGAGCTGTTTTTT
TRBD1	TRBV6-5	TRBJ1-1	.	CASRRDRGTEAFF	TGTGCCAGCAGACGAGACAGGGGCACTGAAGCTTTCTTT
.	TRBV5-1	TRBJ1-4	few	CASRGTWNEKLFF	TGCGCCAGCAGAGGAACGTGGAATGAAAAACTGTTTTTT
.	TRBV12-3/TRBV12-4	TRBJ2-1	.	CASAVVPSHRAEQFF	TGTGCCAGCGCAGTTGTGCCATCCCATCGCGCAGAGCAGTTCTTC
.	TRBV7-6	TRBJ2-2	once	CASSPGSRTGELFF	TGTGCCAGCAGCCCAGGGTCTAGGACCGGGGAGCTGTTTTTT
TRBD1	TRBV20-1	TRBJ2-1	few	CSAKSGQGAFEQFF	TGCAGTGCAAAGTCGGGACAGGGGGCATTTGAGCAGTTCTTC
TRBD1	TRBV6-5	TRBJ1-2	.	CASRPRQGSFVGYTF	TGTGCCAGCAGACCACGACAGGGATCCTTCGTGGGCTACACCTTC
.	TRBV19	TRBJ1-2	few	CASKGPDYTF	TGTGCCAGTAAAGGGCCCGACTACACCTTC
.	TRBV6-5	TRBJ1-1	.	CASSYIANTEAFF	TGTGCCAGCAGTTACATAGCGAACACTGAAGCTTTCTTT
.	TRBV9	TRBJ2-3	few	CASSVWGAYTDTQYF	TGTGCCAGCAGCGTTTGGGGGGCCTACACAGATACGCAGTATTTT
.	TRBV25-1	TRBJ1-6	few	CASSLTGMGSPLHF	TGTGCCAGCAGTCTTACAGGGATGGGTTCACCCCTCCACTTT
TRBD2	TRBV10-3	TRBJ2-1	.	CAIRVAGVVSYNEQFF	TGTGCCATCAGAGTTGCGGGGGTCGTCTCCTACAATGAGCAGTTCTTC
TRBD1	TRBV4-2	TRBJ2-1	few	CASSQVTGNNEQFF	TGTGCCAGCAGCCAAGTGACAGGGAACAATGAGCAGTTCTTC